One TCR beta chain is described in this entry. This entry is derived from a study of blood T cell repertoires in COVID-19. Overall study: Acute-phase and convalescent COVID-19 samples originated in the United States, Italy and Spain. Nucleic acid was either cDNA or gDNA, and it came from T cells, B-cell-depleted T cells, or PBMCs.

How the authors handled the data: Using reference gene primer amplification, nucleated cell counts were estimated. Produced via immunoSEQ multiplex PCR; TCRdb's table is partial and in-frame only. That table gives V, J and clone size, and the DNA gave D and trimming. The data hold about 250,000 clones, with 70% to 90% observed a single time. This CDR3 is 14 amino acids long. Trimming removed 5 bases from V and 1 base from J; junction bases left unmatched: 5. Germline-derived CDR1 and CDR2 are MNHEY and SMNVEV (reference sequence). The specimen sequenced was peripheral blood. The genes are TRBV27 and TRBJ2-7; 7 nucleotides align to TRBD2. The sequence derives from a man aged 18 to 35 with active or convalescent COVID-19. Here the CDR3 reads CASSLADGSYEQYF. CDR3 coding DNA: TGTGCCAGCAGTCTAGCGGATGGTTCCTACGAGCAGTACTTC.